This TCR beta chain appears in the sequencing data of a study of control samples from healthy donors and cancer patients. TCRdb's copy holds only in-frame clones and misses some; the assay was immunoSEQ multiplex PCR. This sample carries 60,000 to 75,000 clones, roughly 87% of them seen once, and the ten largest clones take approximately 5.1%. Sample: PBMCs. This TCR derives from a man aged 60 to 69 with colorectal cancer.

The CDR3 sequence is CASRVAGEETQYF. In DNA form, the CDR3 reads TGTGCCAGCAGGGTAGCGGGGGAAGAGACCCAGTACTTC. The gene calls are TRBV3-1 (or the pseudogene TRBV3-2) and TRBJ2-5, with 9 positions matching TRBD2. J gave up 3 bases and V 6 bases, and 2 bases lay outside the gene matches. Looked up from germline, CDR1 is LGHDT and CDR2 is YNNKEL (reference sequence). The CDR3 runs to 13 residues.